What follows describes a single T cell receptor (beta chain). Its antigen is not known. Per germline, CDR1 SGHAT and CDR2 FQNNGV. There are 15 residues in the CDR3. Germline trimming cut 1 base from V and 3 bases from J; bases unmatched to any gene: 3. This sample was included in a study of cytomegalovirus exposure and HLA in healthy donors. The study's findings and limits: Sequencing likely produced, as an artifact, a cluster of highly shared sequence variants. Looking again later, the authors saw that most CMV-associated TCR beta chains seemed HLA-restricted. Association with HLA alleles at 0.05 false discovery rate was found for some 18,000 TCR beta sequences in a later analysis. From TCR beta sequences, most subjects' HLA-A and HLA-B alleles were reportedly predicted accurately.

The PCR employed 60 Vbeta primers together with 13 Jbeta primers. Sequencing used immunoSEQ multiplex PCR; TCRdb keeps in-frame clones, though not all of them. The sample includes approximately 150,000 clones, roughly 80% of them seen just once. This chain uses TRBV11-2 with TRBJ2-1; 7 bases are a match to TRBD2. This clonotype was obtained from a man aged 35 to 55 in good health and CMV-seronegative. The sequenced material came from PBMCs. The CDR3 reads CASSLVGGVYNEQFF. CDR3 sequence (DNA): TGTGCCAGCAGCTTAGTTGGGGGGGTCTACAATGAGCAGTTCTTC.